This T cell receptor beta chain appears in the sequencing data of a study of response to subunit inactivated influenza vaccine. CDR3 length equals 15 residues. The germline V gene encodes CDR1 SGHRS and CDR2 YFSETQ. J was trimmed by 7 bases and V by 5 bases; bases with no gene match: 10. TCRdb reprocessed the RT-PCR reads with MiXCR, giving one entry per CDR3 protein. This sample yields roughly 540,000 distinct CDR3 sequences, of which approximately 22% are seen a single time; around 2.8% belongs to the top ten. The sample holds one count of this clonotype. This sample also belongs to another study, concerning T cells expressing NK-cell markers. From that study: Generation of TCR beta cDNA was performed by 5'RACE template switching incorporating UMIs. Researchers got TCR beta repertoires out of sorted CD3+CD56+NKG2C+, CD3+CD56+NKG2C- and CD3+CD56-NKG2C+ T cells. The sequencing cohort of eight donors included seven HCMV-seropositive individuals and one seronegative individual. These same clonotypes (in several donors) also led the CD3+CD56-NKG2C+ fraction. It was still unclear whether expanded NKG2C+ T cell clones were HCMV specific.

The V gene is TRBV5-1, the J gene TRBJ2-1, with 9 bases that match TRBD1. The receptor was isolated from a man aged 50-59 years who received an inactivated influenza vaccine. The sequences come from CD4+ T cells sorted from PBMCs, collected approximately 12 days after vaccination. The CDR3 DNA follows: TGCGCCAGCAGGGCTACCGGGACAGGGCCAAATGAGCAGTTCTTC. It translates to CASRATGTGPNEQFF.